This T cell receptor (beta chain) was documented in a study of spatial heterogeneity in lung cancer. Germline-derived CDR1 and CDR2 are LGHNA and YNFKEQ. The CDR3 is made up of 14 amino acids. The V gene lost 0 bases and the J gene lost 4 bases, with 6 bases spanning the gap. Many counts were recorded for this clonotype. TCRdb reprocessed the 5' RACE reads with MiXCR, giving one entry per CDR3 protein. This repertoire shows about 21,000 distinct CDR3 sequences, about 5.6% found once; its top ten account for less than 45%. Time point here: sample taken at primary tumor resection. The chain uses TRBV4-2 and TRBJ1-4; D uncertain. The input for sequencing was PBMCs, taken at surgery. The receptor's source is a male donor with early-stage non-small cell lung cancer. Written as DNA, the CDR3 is TGTGCCAGCAGCCAAGATATGAGTAATGAAAAACTGTTTTTT. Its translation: CASSQDMSNEKLFF.